This T cell receptor (beta chain) appears in the sequencing data of a study of blood T cell repertoires in COVID-19. Study as a whole: Researchers got acute and convalescent COVID-19 samples from the United States, Italy and Spain. PBMCs, B-cell-depleted T cells, or T cells provided the cDNA or gDNA that made up the material.

Original analysis: For nucleated cells, counts were estimated from reference gene primer amplification. Data came from immunoSEQ multiplex PCR; TCRdb stores just in-frame clones and leaves some out. V and J calls plus clone size are reproduced from that table; the DNA served to infer D and trimming. The sample has some 75,000 clones, 80% seen once. Germline V gives CDR1 KGHSH, CDR2 LQKENI. There are 17 residues in the CDR3. Trimming removed 0 bases at V and 0 bases at J, with 9 bases between. In its sample, this clone was seen once. Seattle researchers signed up patients amid active infection and tracked them longitudinally.

The sample taken for sequencing was peripheral blood. The genes are TRBV18 and TRBJ2-6, with TRBD1 as a possible D gene (5 bases). This receptor was taken from a man in his forties or fifties with COVID-19, enrolled during active disease. The DNA of the CDR3 is TGTGCCAGCTCACCACCGGGGCTACTCTCTGGGGCCAACGTCCTGACTTTC. Protein: CASSPPGLLSGANVLTF. Full variable domain (remainder filled in from reference TRBV18 and TRBJ2-6): NAGVMQNPRHLVRRRGQEARLRCSPMKGHSHVYWYRQLPEEGLKFMVYLQKENIIDESGMPKERFSAEFPKEGPSILRIQQVVRGDSAAYFCASSPPGLLSGANVLTFGAGSRLTVL.